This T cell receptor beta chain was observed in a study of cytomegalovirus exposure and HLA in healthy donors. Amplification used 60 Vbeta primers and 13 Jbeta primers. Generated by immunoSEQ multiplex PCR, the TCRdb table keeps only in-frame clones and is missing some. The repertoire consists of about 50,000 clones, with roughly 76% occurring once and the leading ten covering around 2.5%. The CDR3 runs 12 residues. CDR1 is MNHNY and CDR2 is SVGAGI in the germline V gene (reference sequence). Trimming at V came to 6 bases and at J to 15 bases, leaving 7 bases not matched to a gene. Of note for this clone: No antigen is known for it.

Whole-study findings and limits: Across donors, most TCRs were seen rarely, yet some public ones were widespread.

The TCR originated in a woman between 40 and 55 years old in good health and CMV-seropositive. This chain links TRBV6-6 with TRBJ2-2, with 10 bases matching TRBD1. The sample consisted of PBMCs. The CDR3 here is CASSRGTGVVFF. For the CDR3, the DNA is TGTGCCAGCAGCCGGGGGACAGGGGTGGTGTTTTTT.